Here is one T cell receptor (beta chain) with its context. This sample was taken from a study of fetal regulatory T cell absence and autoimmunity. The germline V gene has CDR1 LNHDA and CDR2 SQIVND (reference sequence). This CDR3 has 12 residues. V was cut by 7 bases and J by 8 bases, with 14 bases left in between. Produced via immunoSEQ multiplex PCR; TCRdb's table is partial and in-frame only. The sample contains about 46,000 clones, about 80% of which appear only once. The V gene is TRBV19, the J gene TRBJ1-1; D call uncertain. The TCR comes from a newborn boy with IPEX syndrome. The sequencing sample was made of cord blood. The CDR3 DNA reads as TGTGCCAGTAAGGAGGACGGGGTCGAAGCTTTCTTT. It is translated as CASKEDGVEAFF.